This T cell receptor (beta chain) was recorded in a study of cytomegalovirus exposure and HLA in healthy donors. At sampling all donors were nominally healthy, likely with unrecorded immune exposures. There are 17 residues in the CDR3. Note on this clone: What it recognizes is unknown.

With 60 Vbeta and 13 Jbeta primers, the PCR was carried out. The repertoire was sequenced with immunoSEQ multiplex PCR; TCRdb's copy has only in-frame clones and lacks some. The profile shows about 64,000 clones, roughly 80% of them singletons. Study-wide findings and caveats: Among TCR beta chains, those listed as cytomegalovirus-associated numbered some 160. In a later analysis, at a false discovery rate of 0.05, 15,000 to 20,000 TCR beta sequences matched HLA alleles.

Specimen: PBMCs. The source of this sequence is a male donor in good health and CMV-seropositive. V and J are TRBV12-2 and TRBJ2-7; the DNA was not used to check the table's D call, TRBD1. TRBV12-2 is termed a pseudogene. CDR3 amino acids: CASRLGWGPLLSYEQYF. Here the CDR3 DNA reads TGTGCAAGTCGCTTAGGTTGGGGCCCGCTTCTCTCCTACGAGCAGTACTTC.